This T cell receptor beta chain stems from a study of cytomegalovirus exposure and HLA in healthy donors. General observations from the study: In the analysis, some V segments, TRBV6-2 and TRBV6-3 included, were excluded as indistinguishable. Differences between HLA loci emerged in a later analysis of TCR association rates, with DRB1 most and HLA-C fewest. Later, an analysis found that common viral pathogens appeared to be linked with several of the most significant clusters.

This clone was seen more than once but under ten times. As yet, its antigen is unknown. In the PCR, 60 Vbeta and 13 Jbeta primers were used. Authors' analysis steps: There were 70 million to 95 million unique TCR beta chains by a later count, and some 12 million of them were shared. Sequencing used immunoSEQ multiplex PCR; TCRdb keeps in-frame clones, though not all of them. From that table come the V and J calls and clone size; the DNA was used to work out D and trimming. The profile shows 90,000 to 100,000 clones, nearly 70% of them singletons. The CDR3 consists of 16 residues. Germline V lookup: CDR1 SGHNT, CDR2 YYREEE (reference sequence). Trimming cost V 0 bases and J 0 bases, with 7 bases left between them.

The sample consisted of PBMCs. The V and J genes are TRBV5-4 and TRBJ2-6; no firm D call. The receptor's source is a man aged 50 to 59 in good health and CMV-seronegative. The CDR3 sequence is CASSLARSSGANVLTF. The CDR3 region has the DNA TGTGCCAGCAGCTTGGCGCGAAGCTCTGGGGCCAACGTCCTGACTTTC.